Shown below are 3 T cell receptor beta chains from a single sample sequenced in a study of blood T cell repertoires in COVID-19. Only in-frame clones appear in the TCRdb table, and some are missing; sequencing was by immunoSEQ multiplex PCR. The table includes 200,000 to 300,000 clones, approximately 90% detected once. Sequenced sample: PBMCs or T cells enriched from blood (not recorded which). All receptors derive from a woman between 40 and 50 years old with acute COVID-19.

The CDR3: CAWSRLKLTGEYSYNSPLHF. The CDR3, as DNA: TGTGCCTGGAGTCGATTAAAATTAACAGGGGAATACTCCTATAATTCACCCCTCCACTTT. The chain joins TRBV30 to TRBJ1-6, with 7 bases matching TRBD1. CDR3 size: 20 residues. The trim removed 2 bases at V and 0 bases at J, leaving 16 bases unmatched. The germline V gene has CDR1 GTSNPN and CDR2 SVGIG (reference sequence).

This chain joins TRBV9 and TRBJ1-3; 9 nucleotides agree with TRBD1. V shed 2 bases and J 3 bases; nucleotides not matched to a gene: 12. Germline V CDR1 and CDR2: SGDLS, YYNGEE. The CDR3 consists of 18 residues. The CDR3 is CASSVSWWDRADGNTIYF. Here the CDR3 DNA reads TGTGCCAGCAGCGTTTCTTGGTGGGACAGGGCGGATGGAAACACCATATATTTT.

The rearrangement links TRBV15 to TRBJ2-5; 8 bases map to TRBD1. The CDR3 consists of 15 residues. V dropped 6 bases and J dropped 3; count of bases not matched to a gene: 9. Germline CDR1 reads LNHNV; CDR2 reads YYDKDF (reference sequence). DNA of the CDR3: TGTGCCACCAGTGCCGGGACAGGAGAGAAAGAGACCCAGTACTTC. Amino acids: CATSAGTGEKETQYF.